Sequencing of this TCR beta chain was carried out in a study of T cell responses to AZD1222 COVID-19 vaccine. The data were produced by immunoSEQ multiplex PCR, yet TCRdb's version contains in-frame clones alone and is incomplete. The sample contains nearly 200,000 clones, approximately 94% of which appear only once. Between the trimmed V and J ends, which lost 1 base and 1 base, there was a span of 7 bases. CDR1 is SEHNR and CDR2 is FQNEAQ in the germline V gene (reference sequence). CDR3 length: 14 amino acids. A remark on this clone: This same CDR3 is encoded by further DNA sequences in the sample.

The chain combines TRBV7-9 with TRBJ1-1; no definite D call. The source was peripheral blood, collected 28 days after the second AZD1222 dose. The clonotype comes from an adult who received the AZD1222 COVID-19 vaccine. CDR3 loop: CASSLDTANTEAFF. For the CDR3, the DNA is TGTGCCAGCAGCTTAGACACAGCGAACACTGAAGCTTTCTTT. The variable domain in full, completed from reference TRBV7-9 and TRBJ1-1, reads DTGVSQNPRHKITKRGQNVTFRCDPISEHNRLYWYRQTLGQGPEFLTYFQNEAQLEKSRLLSDRFSAERPKGSFSTLEIQRTEQGDSAMYLCASSLDTANTEAFFGQGTRLTVV.